Shown below are 21 T cell receptor beta chains from a single sample sequenced in a study of blood T cell repertoires in COVID-19. The method was immunoSEQ multiplex PCR; TCRdb's version includes in-frame clones alone and lacks a portion of them. The sample shows 60,000 to 85,000 clones, just under 80% of them seen only once. Sequenced sample: peripheral blood. The receptor source for this set is a woman aged 55-69 years with acute or convalescent COVID-19.

This chain links TRBV21-1 with TRBJ1-2; the DNA was not compared with TRBD1, the D call given in the table. TRBV21-1 is termed a pseudogene. The CDR3 is 17 amino acids. The CDR3 is CASSKGGGAAGRNGYTF. In DNA, the CDR3 is TGTGCCAGCAGCAAAGGAGGGGGTGCGGCAGGAAGGAATGGCTACACCTTC.

CDR3: CASRGIGNTGELFF. As DNA, the CDR3 is TGTGCCAGTCGGGGGATCGGGAACACCGGGGAGCTGTTTTTT. This chain connects TRBV19 to TRBJ2-2, with a tentative D call TRBD2 (6 bases). CDR1 and CDR2 (germline): LNHDA, SQIVND (reference sequence). CDR3 length: 14 residues. V was clipped by 8 bases and J by 1 base, with 11 bases between them.

V gene TRBV6-1 combines with J gene TRBJ1-5; D perhaps matches TRBD1 (5 bases). Germline CDR1 reads MNHNS; CDR2 reads SASEGT. The CDR3 runs 14 residues. V was pared by 6 bases and J by 3 bases, with 12 bases between. The CDR3 is CASRRQGSNQPQHF. In nucleotides, the CDR3 is TGTGCCAGCAGACGGCAGGGTTCCAATCAGCCCCAGCATTTT.

The chain combines TRBV28 with TRBJ2-5, with 9 nucleotides matching TRBD2. This CDR3 has 16 amino acids. V lost 4 bases, J lost 4 bases, and 10 bases stayed unmatched. The germline CDR1 and CDR2 sequences are MDHEN and SYDVKM. The CDR3 region is CASSWAGGLSSETQYF. The CDR3 region has the DNA TGTGCCAGCAGTTGGGCGGGGGGGCTTTCATCAGAGACCCAGTACTTC.

The chain links TRBV28 to TRBJ2-7, with D possibly TRBD1 on 6 matching bases. Per the germline V gene, CDR1 is MDHEN and CDR2 is SYDVKM. This CDR3 has 13 amino acids. Trimming removed 6 bases from V and 2 bases from J, with 11 bases in between. CDR3 amino acids: CASRPGQTYEQYF. As DNA, the CDR3 is TGTGCCAGCAGACCCGGACAGACCTACGAGCAGTACTTC.

The CDR3 region is CASSVAIEDEQYF. The CDR3 DNA follows: TGTGCCAGCAGCGTAGCGATAGAAGACGAGCAGTACTTC. This rearrangement joins TRBV9 to TRBJ2-7; no clear D gene. Germline V gene sequence: CDR1 SGDLS, CDR2 YYNGEE. The V end lost 0 bases, the J end lost 5 bases, and 9 bases lay between the germline ends. The CDR3 totals 13 residues.

This chain links TRBV19 with TRBJ1-3; TRBD1 matches at 8 bases. Trimming at V came to 6 bases and at J to 2 bases, leaving 6 bases not matched to a gene. This CDR3 has 15 residues. The germline CDR1 and CDR2 sequences are LNHDA and SQIVND (reference sequence). CDR3 protein: CASSLTGDPGNTIYF. The CDR3 DNA reads as TGTGCCAGTAGCCTGACAGGGGATCCTGGAAACACCATATATTTT. Full variable domain (missing parts from reference TRBV19 and TRBJ1-3): DGGITQSPKYLFRKEGQNVTLSCEQNLNHDAMYWYRQDPGQGLRLIYYSQIVNDFQKGDIAEGYSVSREKKESFPLTVTSAQKNPTAFYLCASSLTGDPGNTIYFGEGSWLTVV.

The V gene is TRBV4-1, the J gene TRBJ1-1; 9 bases align to TRBD1. The length of the CDR3 is 14 residues. Germline-derived CDR1 and CDR2 are MGHRA and YSYEKL. The J segment lost 8 bases and the V segment lost 7 bases, leaving 11 bases of the junction unmatched. CDR3 in amino acids: CASTLKDRGREAFF. The CDR3 DNA sequence: TGCGCCAGCACCCTAAAGGACAGGGGCAGAGAAGCTTTCTTT.

The chain employs TRBV11-3 and TRBJ1-1; D gene ambiguous. Trimming left V 5 bases short and J 3 bases short, with 13 bases between. The length of the CDR3 is 14 residues. Germline V gene data show CDR1 as SGHNT and CDR2 as YENEEA. The CDR3 protein is CASSREGADTEAFF. The CDR3 DNA follows: TGTGCCAGCAGCAGGGAGGGCGCGGACACTGAAGCTTTCTTT.

The gene calls are TRBV15 and TRBJ2-7; 8 bases are shared with TRBD1. After removal of 1 base from V and 3 bases from J, the junction contained 2 bases not matched to a gene. The CDR3 consists of 14 residues. Germline V gene data show CDR1 as LNHNV and CDR2 as YYDKDF (reference sequence). The CDR3 loop is CATSRAGQGYEQYF. The CDR3 DNA follows: TGTGCCACCAGCAGAGCTGGACAGGGCTACGAGCAGTACTTC.

This clone was picked up a small number of times. The chain links TRBV4-1 to TRBJ2-2; the match to TRBD2 covers 12 bases. The CDR3 covers 16 residues. V shed 1 base, J shed 4 bases, and the junction held 1 base outside the gene matches. Germline CDR1 MGHRA, CDR2 YSYEKL. CDR3 in DNA: TGCGCCAGCAGCCAAGCTAGCGGGGGGGCCACCGGGGAGCTGTTTTTT. Encoded protein: CASSQASGGATGELFF.

The genes are TRBV19 and TRBJ1-3; 7 nucleotides agree with TRBD1. Trimming cost V 3 bases and J 1 base; bases outside gene matches: 3. The CDR3 is 15 residues long. The germline V gene encodes CDR1 LNHDA and CDR2 SQIVND (reference sequence). CDR3 coding DNA: TGTGCCAGTAGTATTGGGACAGCTTCTGGAAACACCATATATTTT. Protein sequence: CASSIGTASGNTIYF.

The gene calls are TRBV20-1 and TRBJ2-5, with a possible D match to TRBD1 (5 bases). Germline V CDR1 and CDR2: DFQATT, SNEGSKA (reference sequence). The V end lost 3 bases, the J end lost 5 bases, and 7 bases lay between the germline ends. The CDR3 has 11 amino acids. The CDR3 nucleotides are TGCAGTGCTAGGAACAGGGAGACCCAGTACTTC. This sequence encodes CSARNRETQYF.

This sequence joins TRBV5-5 and TRBJ2-7, with 9 bases that match TRBD1. J was trimmed by 2 bases and V by 6 bases; bases with no gene match: 3. From germline, CDR1 is SGHKS and CDR2 YYEKEE (reference sequence). CDR3 size: 13 residues. CDR3 DNA: TGTGCCAGCACCAGACAGGGGGCCTACGAGCAGTACTTC. Amino acid sequence: CASTRQGAYEQYF. The entire variable domain, with the rest obtained from reference TRBV5-5 and TRBJ2-7, is as follows: DAGVTQSPTHLIKTRGQQVTLRCSPISGHKSVSWYQQVLGQGPQFIFQYYEKEERGRGNFPDRFSARQFPNYSSELNVNALLLGDSALYLCASTRQGAYEQYFGPGTRLTVT.

The chain joins TRBV3-1 (or the pseudogene TRBV3-2) to TRBJ1-5; TRBD1 is a possible D gene (6 bases). The V gene's germline CDR1 is LGHDT and CDR2 YNNKEL (reference sequence). The CDR3 is 17 amino acids. Trimming took 2 bases from V and 3 from J, leaving 17 bases between them. CDR3 bases: TGTGCCAGCAGCCAACAGGGACAAGGGTGGTACAATCAGCCCCAGCATTTT. Residues: CASSQQGQGWYNQPQHF.

The V gene is TRBV5-8, the J gene TRBJ2-1; no reliable D call. V lost 2 bases and J lost 0, with 6 bases in between. Germline V gene data show CDR1 as SGHTS and CDR2 as YDEGEE. CDR3 length: 14 amino acids. CDR3 in amino acids: CASSFSSSYNEQFF. As DNA, the CDR3 is TGTGCCAGCAGCTTTAGTAGCTCCTACAATGAGCAGTTCTTC.

This sequence joins TRBV7-3 and TRBJ2-1; D gene ambiguous. The CDR3 covers 15 residues. CDR1 and CDR2 (germline): SGHTA, FQGTGA. Deletions cut 2 bases from V and 8 bases from J, with 16 bases between. CDR3 loop: CASSLRRGPVDEQFF. DNA for the CDR3: TGTGCCAGCAGCTTACGGCGCGGCCCGGTCGATGAGCAGTTCTTC.

This clone was detected only once. V gene TRBV6-5 combines with J gene TRBJ2-2, with D tentatively TRBD1 (6 bases). The V gene lost 6 bases and the J gene lost 6 bases, with 11 bases spanning the gap. CDR3 length: 13 residues. In germline, CDR1 is MNHEY, CDR2 SVGAGI. The CDR3 spells CASSNRVAGELFF. The CDR3 DNA is TGTGCCAGCAGCAACAGGGTTGCCGGGGAGCTGTTTTTT.

The chain uses TRBV2 and TRBJ1-5, with 8 bases identical to TRBD1. This CDR3 has 15 amino acids. V was clipped by 4 bases and J by 2 bases; unmatched bases: 4. Germline CDR1 and CDR2: SNHLY and FYNNEI. The CDR3 is CASSGDRGGNQPQHF. The CDR3 DNA reads TGTGCCAGCAGTGGAGACAGGGGAGGCAATCAGCCCCAGCATTTT.

This chain uses TRBV14 with TRBJ2-5, with D unclear. Between the trimmed V and J ends, which lost 0 bases and 5 bases, there was a span of 16 bases. The CDR3 is made up of 16 amino acids. The germline V gene encodes CDR1 SGHDN and CDR2 FVKESK. The CDR3 spells CASSQEALAVWETQYF. CDR3 in DNA: TGTGCCAGCAGCCAAGAGGCCCTTGCCGTGTGGGAGACCCAGTACTTC. The whole variable domain, remainder taken from reference TRBV14 and TRBJ2-5, is EAGVTQFPSHSVIEKGQTVTLRCDPISGHDNLYWYRRVMGKEIKFLLHFVKESKQDESGMPNNRFLAERTGGTYSTLKVQPAELEDSGVYFCASSQEALAVWETQYFGPGTRLLVL.

The rearrangement joins TRBV5-4 to TRBJ1-3, with D tentatively TRBD1 (5 bases). The CDR3 spans 15 residues. V was trimmed by 2 bases and J by 0 bases, leaving 9 bases between them. The V gene's germline CDR1 is SGHNT and CDR2 YYREEE (reference sequence). The CDR3 coding sequence is TGTGCCAGCAGCTTCCAGGGAAGCTCTGGAAACACCATATATTTT. As protein: CASSFQGSSGNTIYF.